Each of the 2 T cell receptor beta chains below was sequenced from the same sample in a study of T cell repertoires in cytomegalovirus infection. TCRdb processed the reads anew with MiXCR; each CDR3 protein has one entry. Here the sample spans under 500,000 distinct CDR3 sequences, approximately 40% being singletons. These receptors' targets are unknown. This sample comprised cultured PBMCs, obtained from culture after CMV antigen stimulation. The receptors originated from a human donor in good health (CMV status not recorded). Some clones in this sample may be carry-over from other donors' samples.

V usage is TRBV7-9 and J usage is TRBJ1-5; D is undetermined. Trimming left V 2 bases short and J 4 bases short, with 6 bases between. Per the germline V gene, CDR1 is SEHNR and CDR2 is FQNEAQ (reference sequence). The CDR3 totals 13 residues. As DNA, the CDR3 is TGTGCCAGCAGCTTACGGCAGAATCAGCCCCAGCATTTT. This translates into CASSLRQNQPQHF.

This chain links TRBV19 with TRBJ1-4; no clear D gene. The V gene's germline CDR1 is LNHDA and CDR2 SQIVND (reference sequence). V was clipped by 6 bases and J by 5 bases, with 16 bases between them. The CDR3 runs 15 residues. The CDR3 bases are TGTGCCAGTAGCCCCCCGCCATTAGACAATGAAAAACTGTTTTTT. Its translation is CASSPPPLDNEKLFF.